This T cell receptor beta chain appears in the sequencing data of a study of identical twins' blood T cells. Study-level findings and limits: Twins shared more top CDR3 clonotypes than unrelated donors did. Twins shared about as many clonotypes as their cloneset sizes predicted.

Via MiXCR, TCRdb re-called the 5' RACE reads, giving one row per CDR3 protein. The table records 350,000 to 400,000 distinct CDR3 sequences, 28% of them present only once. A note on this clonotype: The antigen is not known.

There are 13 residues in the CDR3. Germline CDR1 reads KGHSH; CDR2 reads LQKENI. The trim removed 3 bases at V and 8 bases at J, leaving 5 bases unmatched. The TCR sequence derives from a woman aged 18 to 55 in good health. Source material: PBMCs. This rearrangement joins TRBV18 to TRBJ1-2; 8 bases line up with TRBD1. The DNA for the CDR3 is TGTGCCAGCTCACCCGGGACAGGCCGGGGCTACACCTTC. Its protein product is CASSPGTGRGYTF.